This T cell receptor (beta chain) was obtained from a study of blood T cell repertoires in COVID-19 (TCRdb year 2020). Study-wide context: Samples covering the acute and convalescent phases of COVID-19 were provided by collaborators in the United States, Italy and Spain. The dataset comprised deeply sampled blood TCRbeta repertoires from subjects exposed to, actively infected with, or recovered from COVID-19. Nearly every sample came with metadata listing a de-identified subject ID, COVID-19 status, age in years and sex. Samples came from the ongoing ImmuneRACE study (first 160 participants) plus 1,254 subjects from 6 global collaborators. The prospective study material was composed of cDNA or gDNA derived from T cells, B-cell-depleted T cells, or PBMCs. Where available, HLA class I and class II types were taken from metadata supplied by the sample provider and were not determined by assay-based typing. A freely available public database, intended as a resource for researchers studying the immune response to SARS-CoV-2, is where the repertoires were released.

V lost 5 bases and J lost 4 bases, and the count of bases not matched to a germline gene is 4. The germline V gene encodes CDR1 SGHTA and CDR2 FQGNSA. Reading from cysteine to phenylalanine, the CDR3 counts 13 amino acids. The sequence is cut down to CDR3 DNA, 39 bases in frame from base 1. Participants in the prospective study were aged about 18 to 89 years, lived in 24 United States geographic areas, and enrolled through a virtual design. In the prospective study, cohorts were assigned on the basis of participant-reported clinical history obtained from a screening survey and a study questionnaire. In the prospective study, whole blood, serum and a nasopharyngeal or oropharyngeal swab were collected from each participant by mobile phlebotomists. Prospective study participants could optionally give additional blood draws and questionnaires over an approximately two-month period. Blood samples from the prospective study were shipped frozen or at room temperature prior to DNA extraction.

The research as a whole found: How much clinical and demographic metadata was included differed by source and by participant, and the metadata was provided uncurated.

TCRbeta CDR3 regions were amplified from genomic DNA by means of the immunoSEQ Assay, a bias-controlled multiplex PCR. As for the original processing: The number of nucleated cells in each sample was estimated by amplification of reference gene primers within the assay. To quantify the absolute abundance of each unique TCRbeta CDR3 rearrangement, sequence reads were collapsed and filtered. For each sample, productive Simpson clonality was calculated by taking the square root of Simpson's diversity index across productive rearrangements. TCRdb took over this immuneACCESS table, retaining in-frame rearrangements with V and J assigned. Such tables are incomplete; in checked studies, under half of the missing clones stem from an unresolved V gene, and the remainder is unexplained. The V and J calls and the clone size are those of that table, but D and trimming were determined from the DNA. Across this sample there are 200,000 to 250,000 clones, with 65% to 85% seen only once. The ten largest clones add up to 3.5% to 4.5% of the sample.

With respect to this clone: Which antigen it targets is not known. There are no base qualities to consult, and no much larger clone falls within one base.

Input material: PBMCs or T cells enriched from blood (not recorded which). Rearrangement joined TRBV7-2 to TRBJ1-1; a stretch of 7 junction bases matches TRBD1. This clonotype was obtained from a man aged 25-45 years with acute COVID-19. This receptor has the CDR3 CASSPDRSTEAFF. The sequenced DNA: TGTGCCAGCAGCCCGGACAGGAGCACTGAAGCTTTCTTT.